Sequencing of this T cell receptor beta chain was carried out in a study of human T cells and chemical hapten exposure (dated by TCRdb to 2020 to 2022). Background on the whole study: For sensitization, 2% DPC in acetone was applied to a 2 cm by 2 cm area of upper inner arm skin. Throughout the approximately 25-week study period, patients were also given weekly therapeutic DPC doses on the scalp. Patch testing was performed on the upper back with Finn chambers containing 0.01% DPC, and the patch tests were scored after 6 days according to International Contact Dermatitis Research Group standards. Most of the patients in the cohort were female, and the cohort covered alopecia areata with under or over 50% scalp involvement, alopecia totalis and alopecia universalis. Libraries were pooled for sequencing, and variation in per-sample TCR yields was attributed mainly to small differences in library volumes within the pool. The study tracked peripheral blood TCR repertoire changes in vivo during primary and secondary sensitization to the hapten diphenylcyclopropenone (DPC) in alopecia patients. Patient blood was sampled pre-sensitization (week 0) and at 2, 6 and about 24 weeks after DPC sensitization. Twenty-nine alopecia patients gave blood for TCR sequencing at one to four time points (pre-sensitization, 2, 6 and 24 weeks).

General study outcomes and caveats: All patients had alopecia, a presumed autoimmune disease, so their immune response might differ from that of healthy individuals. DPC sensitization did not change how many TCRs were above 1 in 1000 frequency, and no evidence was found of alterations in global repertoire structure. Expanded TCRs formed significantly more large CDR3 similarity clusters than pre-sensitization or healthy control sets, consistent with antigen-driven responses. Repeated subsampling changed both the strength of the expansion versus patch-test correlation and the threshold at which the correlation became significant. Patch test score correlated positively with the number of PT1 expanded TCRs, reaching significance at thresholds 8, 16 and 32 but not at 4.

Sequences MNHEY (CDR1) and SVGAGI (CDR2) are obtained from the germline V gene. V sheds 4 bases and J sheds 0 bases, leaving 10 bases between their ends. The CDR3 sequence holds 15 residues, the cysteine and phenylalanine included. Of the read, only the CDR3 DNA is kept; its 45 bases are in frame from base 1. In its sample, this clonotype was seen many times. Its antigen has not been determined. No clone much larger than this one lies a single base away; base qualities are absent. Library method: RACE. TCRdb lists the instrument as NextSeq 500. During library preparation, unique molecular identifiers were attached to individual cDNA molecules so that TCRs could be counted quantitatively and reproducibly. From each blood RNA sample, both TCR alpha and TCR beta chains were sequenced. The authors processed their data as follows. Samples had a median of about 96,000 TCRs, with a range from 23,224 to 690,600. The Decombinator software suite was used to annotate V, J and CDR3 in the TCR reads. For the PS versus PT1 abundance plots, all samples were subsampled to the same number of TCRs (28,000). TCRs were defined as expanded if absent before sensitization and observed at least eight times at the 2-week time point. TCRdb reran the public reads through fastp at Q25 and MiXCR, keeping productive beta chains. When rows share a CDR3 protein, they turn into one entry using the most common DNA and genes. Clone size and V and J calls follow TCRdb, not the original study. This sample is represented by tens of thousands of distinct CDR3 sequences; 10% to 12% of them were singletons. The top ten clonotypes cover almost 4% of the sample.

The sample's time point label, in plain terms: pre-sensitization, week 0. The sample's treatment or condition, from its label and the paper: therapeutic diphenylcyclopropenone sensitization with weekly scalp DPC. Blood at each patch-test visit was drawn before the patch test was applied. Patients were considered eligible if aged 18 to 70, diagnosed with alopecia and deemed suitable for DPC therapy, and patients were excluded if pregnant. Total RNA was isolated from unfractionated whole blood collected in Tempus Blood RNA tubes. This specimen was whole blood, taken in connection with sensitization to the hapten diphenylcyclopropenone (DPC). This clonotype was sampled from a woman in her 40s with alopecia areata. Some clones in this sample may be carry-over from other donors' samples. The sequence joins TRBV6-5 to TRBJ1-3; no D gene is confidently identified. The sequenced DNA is TGTGCCAGCAGTTCCCCCCTGCTCTCTGGAAACACCATATATTTT. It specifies CASSSPLLSGNTIYF.